This TCR beta chain was documented in a study of cytomegalovirus exposure and HLA in healthy donors. Study observations and caveats: Overall, around 160 TCR beta chains were annotated as cytomegalovirus-associated. A later analysis revealed that TCR association rates differed between HLA loci, peaking at DRB1 and bottoming out at HLA-C.

Primers for the PCR totalled 60 Vbeta and 13 Jbeta. Produced via immunoSEQ multiplex PCR; TCRdb's table is partial and in-frame only. The profile shows roughly 200,000 clones, about four fifths of them singletons. Turning to this clone: Its antigen remains unknown.

The clonotype comes from a male donor in good health and CMV-seronegative. Input material: PBMCs.

CDR3 protein: CASRATGYTDTQYF. The CDR3 DNA reads TGTGCCAGCAGGGCGACAGGGTACACAGATACGCAGTATTTT. The chain joins TRBV6-1 to TRBJ2-3; 7 bases fit TRBD1. The CDR3 spans 14 residues. V was clipped by 6 bases and J by 2 bases; unmatched bases: 5. Germline lookup yields CDR1 MNHNS and CDR2 SASEGT.